The 22 T cell receptor beta chains below all came from one sample that was sequenced in a study of blood T cell repertoires in COVID-19. Assay used: immunoSEQ multiplex PCR; TCRdb lists only in-frame clones, some missing. The sample records some 270,000 clones, approximately 89% being singletons. Specimen: PBMCs or T cells enriched from blood (not recorded which). The receptors derive from a man in his forties who had been exposed to COVID-19.

The chain uses TRBV5-1 and TRBJ2-1; 14 bases are shared with TRBD2. The CDR3 has 15 amino acids. V was clipped by 4 bases and J by 8 bases; unmatched bases: 5. Germline V gene lookup returns CDR1 SGHRS and CDR2 YFSETQ. The CDR3 here is CASSGGTSGSYEQFF. CDR3 bases: TGCGCCAGCAGCGGAGGGACTAGCGGGAGTTATGAGCAGTTCTTC.

J is TRBJ2-5 and V is TRBV30; no definite D call. V lost 6 bases to trimming and J lost 4 bases, with 12 bases between them. This CDR3 is 12 amino acids long. The germline CDR1 and CDR2 sequences are GTSNPN and SVGIG (reference sequence). CDR3 sequence (DNA): TGTGCCTGCGGTTGGCTAGTAGAGACCCAGTACTTC. Its protein product is CACGWLVETQYF.

This chain links TRBV5-8 with TRBJ2-3; 14 positions agree with TRBD2. The CDR3 spans 16 residues. The germline V gene has CDR1 SGHTS and CDR2 YDEGEE. Trimming at V came to 4 bases and at J to 1 base, leaving 2 bases not matched to a gene. The DNA of the CDR3 is TGTGCCAGCAGCCCGGGACTAGCGGGAGGCACAGATACGCAGTATTTT. Translating gives CASSPGLAGGTDTQYF.

The chain links TRBV11-2 to TRBJ2-7, with 8 bases identical to TRBD1. The V and J ends lost 4 bases and 6 bases, in that order; junction bases with no gene match: 14. This CDR3 has 16 residues. From germline, CDR1 is SGHAT and CDR2 FQNNGV. CDR3 residues: CASSSNPIRGRGEQYF. The CDR3 DNA reads as TGTGCCAGCAGCTCTAACCCTATCAGGGGGCGAGGCGAGCAGTACTTC.

J is TRBJ1-2 and V is TRBV7-9, with no clear D. V was clipped by 2 bases and J by 2 bases, with 12 bases between them. The length of the CDR3 is 15 residues. Looked up from germline, CDR1 is SEHNR and CDR2 is FQNEAQ (reference sequence). DNA of the CDR3: TGTGCCAGCAGCTTAAGTATCCGGGAGAACTATGGCTACACCTTC. The encoded protein is CASSLSIRENYGYTF.

The V call is TRBV7-2, the J call TRBJ1-5, with unresolved D. Germline V gene sequence: CDR1 SGHTA, CDR2 FQGNSA. The length of the CDR3 is 12 residues. The V and J ends lost 5 bases and 4 bases respectively, with 6 bases between them. The CDR3 is CASSLTNQPQHF. CDR3 in DNA: TGTGCCAGCAGCCTCACTAATCAGCCCCAGCATTTT.

The sample holds one count of this clone. The gene calls are TRBV28 and TRBJ1-4, with 7 nucleotides matching TRBD1. The CDR3 sequence is 15 residues long. V gave up 1 base and J gave up 2 bases; unmatched junction bases: 1. CDR1 and CDR2 from the germline V gene are MDHEN and SYDVKM. CDR3 nucleotides: TGTGCCAGCAGTTTATTAGGGGGCACTAATGAAAAACTGTTTTTT. Translation: CASSLLGGTNEKLFF.

The genes are TRBV28 and TRBJ1-5; TRBD1 matches at 8 bases. This CDR3 has 18 amino acids. Germline trimming cut 6 bases from V and 3 bases from J; bases unmatched to any gene: 16. Germline assignment: CDR1 MDHEN and CDR2 SYDVKM. The CDR3 protein is CASSRRTGLRSLNQPQHF. The DNA of the CDR3 is TGTGCCAGCAGCAGAAGGACAGGGTTAAGGTCTCTCAATCAGCCCCAGCATTTT.

V and J are TRBV4-2 and TRBJ2-1; possibly TRBD2 for D (6 bases). V was shortened by 0 bases and J by 4 bases, with 10 bases between the two germline ends. CDR3 length: 15 amino acids. Germline V gene lookup returns CDR1 LGHNA and CDR2 YNFKEQ. CDR3 coding DNA: TGTGCCAGCAGCCAAGATATGGCGGGGTACAATGAGCAGTTCTTC. Its translation: CASSQDMAGYNEQFF.

This clone appeared once. The genes are TRBV20-1 and TRBJ1-2; D is unresolved. Per germline, CDR1 DFQATT and CDR2 SNEGSKA (reference sequence). Trimming took off 3 bases at V and 4 bases at J, with 12 bases between the two ends. The CDR3 has 13 residues. The DNA for the CDR3 is TGCAGTGCTAGTCCCCTAGAGGGCTATGGCTACACCTTC. This sequence encodes CSASPLEGYGYTF.

The J gene is TRBJ1-1, the V gene TRBV7-9; D not certain. The CDR3 length is 13 residues. The ends were cut back, 4 bases at V and 0 bases at J, with 6 bases in the middle. The germline CDR1 and CDR2 sequences are SEHNR and FQNEAQ (reference sequence). This CDR3 is CASSSQMNTEAFF. The CDR3 region has the DNA TGTGCCAGCAGCTCGCAGATGAACACTGAAGCTTTCTTT.

This chain links TRBV7-8 with TRBJ1-4; 8 bases align to TRBD1. CDR3 length: 15 amino acids. After removal of 7 bases from V and 3 bases from J, the junction contained 7 bases not matched to a gene. CDR1 and CDR2 (germline): SGHVS, FQNEAQ. The DNA for the CDR3 is TGTGCCAGCAATAGTCAGGGGGCGGCTAATGAAAAACTGTTTTTT. Translation gives CASNSQGAANEKLFF.

The V and J genes are TRBV27 and TRBJ2-6; D remains unclear. V was trimmed by 3 bases and J by 0 bases, leaving 6 bases between them. The CDR3 is made up of 15 amino acids. CDR1 and CDR2 from the germline V gene are MNHEY and SMNVEV (reference sequence). In DNA form, the CDR3 reads TGTGCCAGCAGTTTTCTAAGCTCTGGGGCCAACGTCCTGACTTTC. Its protein product is CASSFLSSGANVLTF.

The rearrangement uses TRBV5-1 and TRBJ2-5; 8 bases match TRBD1. Germline V gives CDR1 SGHRS, CDR2 YFSETQ. The ends lost 4 bases at V and 4 bases at J; junction bases unmatched: 9. The CDR3 covers 15 residues. CDR3 DNA sequence: TGCGCCAGCAGCCCGGATGGGACAGGAGTAGAGACCCAGTACTTC. It is translated as CASSPDGTGVETQYF.

The rearrangement uses TRBV18 and TRBJ2-1, with D hard to call. Per germline, CDR1 KGHSH and CDR2 LQKENI. This CDR3 is 14 amino acids long. The V end lost 0 bases, the J end lost 4 bases, and 7 bases lay between the germline ends. The CDR3 region is CASSPPPGYNEQFF. DNA for the CDR3: TGTGCCAGCTCACCACCGCCCGGTTACAATGAGCAGTTCTTC.

The gene calls are TRBV9 and TRBJ2-1; 14 bases match TRBD2. The CDR3 contains 20 residues. The V gene's germline CDR1 is SGDLS and CDR2 YYNGEE. V lost 2 bases to trimming and J lost 0 bases; unmatched junction nucleotides: 10. CDR3 in DNA: TGTGCCAGCAGCGTTGGTCGGGGGACTAGCGGGAGAACCTCCTACAATGAGCAGTTCTTC. Its translation is CASSVGRGTSGRTSYNEQFF.

This rearrangement joins TRBV28 to TRBJ2-7; the D is unclear. This CDR3 has 14 residues. Trimming left V 8 bases short and J 0 bases short, with 14 bases between. The germline CDR1 and CDR2 sequences are MDHEN and SYDVKM. The CDR3 region is CASLNSLSSYEQYF. The DNA for the CDR3 is TGTGCCAGCCTGAACAGCCTTAGCTCCTACGAGCAGTACTTC.

The chain is built from TRBV5-1 and TRBJ1-2; 8 bases are shared with TRBD1. Per the germline V gene, CDR1 is SGHRS and CDR2 is YFSETQ. The CDR3 loop spans 16 amino acids. Trimming cost V 4 bases and J 4 bases; bases outside gene matches: 12. Here the CDR3 DNA reads TGCGCCAGCAGCCACAACACCAGGGGGCAGAGCTATGGCTACACCTTC. Protein sequence: CASSHNTRGQSYGYTF.

This clone was seen once. This chain connects TRBV24-1 to TRBJ2-1; D is perhaps TRBD2 (6 bases). V shed 2 bases and J shed 4 bases, with 17 bases lying between them. Germline CDR1 reads KGHDR; CDR2 reads SFDVKD. This CDR3 contains 17 residues. The CDR3 region has the DNA TGTGCCACCAGTGATTCCTATAGCGGAATAATGTACAATGAGCAGTTCTTC. The encoded protein is CATSDSYSGIMYNEQFF.

The J gene is TRBJ1-4, the V gene TRBV29-1; D is unclear. V gave up 5 bases and J gave up 2 bases, with 9 bases separating them. The length of the CDR3 is 13 residues. CDR1 SQVTM and CDR2 ANQGSEA come from the germline V gene. The chain's CDR3 is CSVTLGTNEKLFF. The CDR3 nucleotides are TGCAGCGTTACCCTGGGCACTAATGAAAAACTGTTTTTT.

J is TRBJ1-5 and V is TRBV2; the match to TRBD1 covers 8 bases. The CDR3 runs 15 residues. CDR1 is SNHLY and CDR2 is FYNNEI in the germline V gene. J lost 1 base, V lost 6 bases, and 5 bases had no gene match. This chain's CDR3 is CASSADRGSNQPQHF. The CDR3 bases are TGTGCCAGCAGCGCTGACAGGGGAAGCAATCAGCCCCAGCATTTT.

V gene TRBV7-2 combines with J gene TRBJ1-4, with 7 nucleotides matching TRBD1. This CDR3 comprises 15 residues. V was pared by 5 bases and J by 5 bases, with 8 bases of the junction left unmatched. From germline, CDR1 is SGHTA and CDR2 FQGNSA. The CDR3 bases are TGTGCCAGCAGCCAGGGACAGACCCCCAATGAAAAACTGTTTTTT. Residues: CASSQGQTPNEKLFF.